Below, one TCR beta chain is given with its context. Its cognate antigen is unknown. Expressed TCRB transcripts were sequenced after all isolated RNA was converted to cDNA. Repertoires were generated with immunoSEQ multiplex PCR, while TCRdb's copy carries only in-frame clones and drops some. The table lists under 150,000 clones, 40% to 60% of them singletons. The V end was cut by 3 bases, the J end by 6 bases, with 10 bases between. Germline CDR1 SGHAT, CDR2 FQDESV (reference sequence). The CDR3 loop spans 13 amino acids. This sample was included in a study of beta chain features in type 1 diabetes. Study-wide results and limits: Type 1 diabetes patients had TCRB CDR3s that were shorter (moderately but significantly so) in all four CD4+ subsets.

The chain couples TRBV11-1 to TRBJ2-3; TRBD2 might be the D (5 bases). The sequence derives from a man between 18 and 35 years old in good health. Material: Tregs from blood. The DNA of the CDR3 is TGTGCCAGCAGCTTCTCAGAGCGGGATACGCAGTATTTT. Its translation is CASSFSERDTQYF.